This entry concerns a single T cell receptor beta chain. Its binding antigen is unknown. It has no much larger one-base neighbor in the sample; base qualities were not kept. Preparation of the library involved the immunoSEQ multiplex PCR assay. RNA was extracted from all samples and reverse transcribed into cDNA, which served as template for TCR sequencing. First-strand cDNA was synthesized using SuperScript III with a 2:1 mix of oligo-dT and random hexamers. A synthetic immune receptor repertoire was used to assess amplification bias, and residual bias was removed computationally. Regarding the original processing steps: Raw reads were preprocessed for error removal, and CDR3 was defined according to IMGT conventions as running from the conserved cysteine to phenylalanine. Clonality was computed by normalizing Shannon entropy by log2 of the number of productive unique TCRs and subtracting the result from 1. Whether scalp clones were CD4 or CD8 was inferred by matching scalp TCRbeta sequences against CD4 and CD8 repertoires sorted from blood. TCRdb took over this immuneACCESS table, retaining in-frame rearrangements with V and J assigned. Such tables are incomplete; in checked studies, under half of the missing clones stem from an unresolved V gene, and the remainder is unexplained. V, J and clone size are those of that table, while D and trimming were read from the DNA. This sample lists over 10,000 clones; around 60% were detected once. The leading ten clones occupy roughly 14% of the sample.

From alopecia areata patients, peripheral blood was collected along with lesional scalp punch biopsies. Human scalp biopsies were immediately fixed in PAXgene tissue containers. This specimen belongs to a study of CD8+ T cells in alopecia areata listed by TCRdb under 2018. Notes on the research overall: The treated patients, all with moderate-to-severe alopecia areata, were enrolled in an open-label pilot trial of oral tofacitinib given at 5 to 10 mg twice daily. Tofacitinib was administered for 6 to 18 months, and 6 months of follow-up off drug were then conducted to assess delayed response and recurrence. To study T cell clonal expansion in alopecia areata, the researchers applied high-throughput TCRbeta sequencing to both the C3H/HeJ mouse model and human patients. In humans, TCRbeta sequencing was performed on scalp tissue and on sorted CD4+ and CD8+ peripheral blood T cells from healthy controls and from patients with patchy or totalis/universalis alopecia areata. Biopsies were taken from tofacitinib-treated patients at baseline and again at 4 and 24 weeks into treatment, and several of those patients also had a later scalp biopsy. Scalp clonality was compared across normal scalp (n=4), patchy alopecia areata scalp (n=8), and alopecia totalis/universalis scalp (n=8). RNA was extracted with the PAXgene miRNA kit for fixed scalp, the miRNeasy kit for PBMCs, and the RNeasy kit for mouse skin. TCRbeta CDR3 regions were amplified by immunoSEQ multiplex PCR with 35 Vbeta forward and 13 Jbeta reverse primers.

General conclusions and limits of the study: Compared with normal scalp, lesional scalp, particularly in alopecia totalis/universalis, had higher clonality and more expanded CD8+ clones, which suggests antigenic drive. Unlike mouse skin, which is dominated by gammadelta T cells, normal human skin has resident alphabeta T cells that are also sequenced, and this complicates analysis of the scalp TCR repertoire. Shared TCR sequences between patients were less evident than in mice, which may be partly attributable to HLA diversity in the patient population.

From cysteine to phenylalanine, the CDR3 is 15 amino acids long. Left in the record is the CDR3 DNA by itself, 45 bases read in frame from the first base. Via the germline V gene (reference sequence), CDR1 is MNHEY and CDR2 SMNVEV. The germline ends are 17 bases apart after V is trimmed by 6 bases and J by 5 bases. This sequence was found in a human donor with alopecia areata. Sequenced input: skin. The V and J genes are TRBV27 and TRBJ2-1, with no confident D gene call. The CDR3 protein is CASRRNGRSDNEQFF. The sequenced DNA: TGTGCCAGCAGGCGAAACGGACGGTCCGACAATGAGCAGTTCTTC.